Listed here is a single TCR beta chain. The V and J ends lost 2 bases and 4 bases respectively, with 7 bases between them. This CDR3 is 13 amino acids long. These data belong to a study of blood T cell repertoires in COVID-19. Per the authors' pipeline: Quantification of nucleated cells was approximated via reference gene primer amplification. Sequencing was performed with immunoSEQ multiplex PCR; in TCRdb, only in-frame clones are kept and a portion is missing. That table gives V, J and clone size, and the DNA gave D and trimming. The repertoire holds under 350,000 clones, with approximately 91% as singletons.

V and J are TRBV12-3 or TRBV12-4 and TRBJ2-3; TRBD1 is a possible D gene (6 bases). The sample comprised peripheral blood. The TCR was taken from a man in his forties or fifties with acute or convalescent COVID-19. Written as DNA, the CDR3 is TGTGCCAGCAGTTTACAGGGGTCAGATACGCAGTATTTT. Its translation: CASSLQGSDTQYF.